This entry describes one T cell receptor (beta chain). The data were obtained in a study of T cells after posttransplantation cyclophosphamide. Trimming left V 4 bases short and J 5 bases short, with 10 bases between. Looked up from germline, CDR1 is SGHRS and CDR2 is YFSETQ. This CDR3 has 12 residues. Sampled 1 year posttransplant, controls received myeloablative marrow transplants, methotrexate and a calcineurin inhibitor. Some clones are missing from TCRdb's copy, which holds only in-frame ones; the method was immunoSEQ multiplex PCR. The sample records about 17,000 clones, roughly 80% being singletons.

This material consisted of PBMCs, taken roughly 470 days after allogeneic stem cell transplant with calcineurin inhibitor and methotrexate. This clonotype originated in a young adult male patient who received an allogeneic stem cell transplant from an unrelated donor, was CMV-positive, and had acute and chronic GVHD. Some T cells may be supplied by the graft donor. This chain uses TRBV5-1 with TRBJ2-7; D is possibly TRBD2 (5 bases). CDR3 residues: CASSLISDEQYF. The DNA for the CDR3 is TGCGCCAGCAGCCTCATTAGCGACGAGCAGTACTTC.